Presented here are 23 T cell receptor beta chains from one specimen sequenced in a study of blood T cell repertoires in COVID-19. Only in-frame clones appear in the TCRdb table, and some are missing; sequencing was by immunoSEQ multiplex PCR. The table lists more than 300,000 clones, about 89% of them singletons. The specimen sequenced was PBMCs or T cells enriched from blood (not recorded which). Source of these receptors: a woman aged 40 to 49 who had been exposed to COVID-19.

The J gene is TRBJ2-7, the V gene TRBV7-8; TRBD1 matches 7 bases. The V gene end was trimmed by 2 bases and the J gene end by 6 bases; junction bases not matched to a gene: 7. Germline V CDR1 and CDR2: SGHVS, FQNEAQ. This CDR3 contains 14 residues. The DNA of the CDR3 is TGTGCCAGCAGCTTATCTAGGGGGCGACTCGAGCAGTACTTC. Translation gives CASSLSRGRLEQYF.

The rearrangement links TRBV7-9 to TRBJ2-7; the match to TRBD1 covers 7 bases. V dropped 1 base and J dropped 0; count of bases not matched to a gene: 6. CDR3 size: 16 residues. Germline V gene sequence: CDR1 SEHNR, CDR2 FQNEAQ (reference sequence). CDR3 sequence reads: CASSLEARGNSYEQYF. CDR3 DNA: TGTGCCAGCAGCTTAGAGGCCAGGGGGAACTCCTACGAGCAGTACTTC.

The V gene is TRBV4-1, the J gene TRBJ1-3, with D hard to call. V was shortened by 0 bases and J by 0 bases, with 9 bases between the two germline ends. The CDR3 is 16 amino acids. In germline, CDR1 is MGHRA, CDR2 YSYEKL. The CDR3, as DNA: TGCGCCAGCAGCCAAGATGACACACCCTCTGGAAACACCATATATTTT. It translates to CASSQDDTPSGNTIYF.

In nucleotides, the CDR3 is TGCGCCAGCAGCTTGGTTGCGGGAGTTCTGAATGAGCAGTTCTTC. It encodes CASSLVAGVLNEQFF. V usage is TRBV5-1 and J usage is TRBJ2-1; 7 bases fit TRBD2. The germline V gene encodes CDR1 SGHRS and CDR2 YFSETQ. V was pared by 0 bases and J by 7 bases, with 7 bases of the junction left unmatched. This CDR3 has 15 amino acids.

The CDR3: CATGGQTADNEQFF. As DNA, the CDR3 is TGTGCCACCGGAGGACAGACAGCAGACAATGAGCAGTTCTTC. V is TRBV24-1 and J is TRBJ2-1; possibly TRBD1 for D (6 bases). Germline V gene lookup returns CDR1 KGHDR and CDR2 SFDVKD. This CDR3 has 14 amino acids. The V end lost 9 bases, the J end lost 5 bases, and 16 bases lay between the germline ends.

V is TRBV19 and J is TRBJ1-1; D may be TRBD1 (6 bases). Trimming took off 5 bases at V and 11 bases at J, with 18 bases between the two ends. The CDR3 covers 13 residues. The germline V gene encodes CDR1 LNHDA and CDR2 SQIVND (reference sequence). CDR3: CASSPNSQGYAFF. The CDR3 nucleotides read TGTGCCAGTAGTCCAAACTCGCAGGGGTACGCTTTCTTT.

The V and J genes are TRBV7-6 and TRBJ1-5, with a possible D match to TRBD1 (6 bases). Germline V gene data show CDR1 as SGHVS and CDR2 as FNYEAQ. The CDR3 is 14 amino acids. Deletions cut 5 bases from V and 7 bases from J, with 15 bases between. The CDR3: CASSPAGERQPQHF. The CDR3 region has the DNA TGTGCCAGCAGCCCCGCAGGGGAACGGCAGCCCCAGCATTTT.

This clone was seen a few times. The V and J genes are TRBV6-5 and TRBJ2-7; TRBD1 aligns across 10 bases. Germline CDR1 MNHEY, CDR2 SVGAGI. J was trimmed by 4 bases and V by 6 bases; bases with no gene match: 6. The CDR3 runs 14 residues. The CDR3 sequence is CASSPGGQGYEQYF. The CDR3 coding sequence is TGTGCCAGCAGCCCGGGGGGACAGGGGTACGAGCAGTACTTC.

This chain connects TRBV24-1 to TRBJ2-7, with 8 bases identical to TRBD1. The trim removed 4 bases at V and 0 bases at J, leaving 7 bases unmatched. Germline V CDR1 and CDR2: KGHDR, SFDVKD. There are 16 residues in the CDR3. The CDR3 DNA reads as TGTGCCACCAGTGACCGGACAGGGTCGGGCTCCTACGAGCAGTACTTC. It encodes CATSDRTGSGSYEQYF.

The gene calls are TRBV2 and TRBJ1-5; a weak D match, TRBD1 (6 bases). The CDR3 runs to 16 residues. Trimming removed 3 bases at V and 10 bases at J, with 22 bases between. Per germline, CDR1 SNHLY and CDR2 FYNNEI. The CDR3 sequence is CASSEGSVAGRGPQHF. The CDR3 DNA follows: TGTGCCAGCAGTGAGGGGTCGGTGGCAGGCAGGGGCCCCCAGCATTTT. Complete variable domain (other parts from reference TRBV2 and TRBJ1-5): EPEVTQTPSHQVTQMGQEVILRCVPISNHLYFYWYRQILGQKVEFLVSFYNNEISEKSEIFDDQFSVERPDGSNFTLKIRSTKLEDSAMYFCASSEGSVAGRGPQHFGDGTRLSIL.

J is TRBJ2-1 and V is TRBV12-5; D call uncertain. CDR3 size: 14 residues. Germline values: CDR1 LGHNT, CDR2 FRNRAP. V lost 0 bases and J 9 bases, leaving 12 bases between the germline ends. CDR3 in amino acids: CASGLVRGSSEQFF. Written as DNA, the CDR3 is TGTGCTAGTGGTTTGGTACGAGGTTCTAGTGAGCAGTTCTTC. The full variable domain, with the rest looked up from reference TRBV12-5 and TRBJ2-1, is DARVTQTPRHKVTEMGQEVTMRCQPILGHNTVFWYRQTMMQGLELLAYFRNRAPLDDSGMPKDRFSAEMPDATLATLKIQPSEPRDSAVYFCASGLVRGSSEQFFGPGTRLTVL.

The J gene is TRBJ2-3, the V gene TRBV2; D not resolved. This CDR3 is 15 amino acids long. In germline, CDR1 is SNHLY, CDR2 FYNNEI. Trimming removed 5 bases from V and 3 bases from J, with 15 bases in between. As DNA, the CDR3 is TGTGCCAGCAGTACCCCCGTCCCGAGTACAGATACGCAGTATTTT. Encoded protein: CASSTPVPSTDTQYF.

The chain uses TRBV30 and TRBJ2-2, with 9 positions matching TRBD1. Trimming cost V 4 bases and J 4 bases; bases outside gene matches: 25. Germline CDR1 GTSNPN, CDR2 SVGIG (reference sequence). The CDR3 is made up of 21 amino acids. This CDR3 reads CAWKGGDRTGVPIWLTGELFF. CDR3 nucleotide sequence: TGTGCCTGGAAAGGGGGGGACCGGACAGGGGTCCCAATTTGGCTCACCGGGGAGCTGTTTTTT. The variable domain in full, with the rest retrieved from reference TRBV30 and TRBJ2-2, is SQTIHQWPATLVQPVGSPLSLECTVEGTSNPNLYWYRQAAGRGLQLLFYSVGIGQISSEVPQNLSASRPQDRQFILSSKKLLLSDSGFYLCAWKGGDRTGVPIWLTGELFFGEGSRLTVL.

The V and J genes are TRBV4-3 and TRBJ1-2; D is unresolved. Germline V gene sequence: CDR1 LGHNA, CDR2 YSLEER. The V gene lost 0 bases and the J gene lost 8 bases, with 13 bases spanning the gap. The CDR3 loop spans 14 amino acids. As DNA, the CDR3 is TGCGCCAGCAGCCAAGACCTCTCCGGGTACGGCTACACCTTC. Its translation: CASSQDLSGYGYTF.

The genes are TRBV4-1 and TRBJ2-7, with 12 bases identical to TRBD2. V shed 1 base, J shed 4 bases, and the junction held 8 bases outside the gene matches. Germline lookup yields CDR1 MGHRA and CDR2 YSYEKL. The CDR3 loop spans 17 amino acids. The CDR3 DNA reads TGCGCCAGCAGCCAAGGGGCAACTAGCGGGAGGTGGTACGAGCAGTACTTC. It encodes CASSQGATSGRWYEQYF.

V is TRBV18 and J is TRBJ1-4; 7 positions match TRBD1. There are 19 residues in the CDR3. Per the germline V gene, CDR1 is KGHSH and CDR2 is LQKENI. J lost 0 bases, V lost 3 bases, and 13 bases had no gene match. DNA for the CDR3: TGTGCCAGCTCACCGTCCCGGGACAGCGCGCTTACAACTAATGAAAAACTGTTTTTT. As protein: CASSPSRDSALTTNEKLFF.

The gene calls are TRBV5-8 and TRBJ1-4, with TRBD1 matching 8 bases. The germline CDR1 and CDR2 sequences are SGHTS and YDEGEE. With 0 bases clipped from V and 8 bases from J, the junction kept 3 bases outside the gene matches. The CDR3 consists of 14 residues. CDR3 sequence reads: CASSLGDRIEKLFF. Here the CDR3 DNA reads TGTGCCAGCAGCTTGGGGGACAGGATAGAAAAACTGTTTTTT. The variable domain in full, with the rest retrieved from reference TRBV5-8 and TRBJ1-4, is EAGVTQSPTHLIKTRGQQATLRCSPISGHTSVYWYQQALGLGLQFLLWYDEGEERNRGNFPPRFSGRQFPNYSSELNVNALELEDSALYLCASSLGDRIEKLFFGSGTQLSVL.

The CDR3 DNA sequence: TGTGCCAGCAGCTTAACTAGGGCCGGGGAGCTGTTTTTT. The encoded protein is CASSLTRAGELFF. The J gene is TRBJ2-2, the V gene TRBV7-2; D is perhaps TRBD2 (5 bases). Trimming took off 2 bases at V and 6 bases at J, with 7 bases between the two ends. This CDR3 contains 13 residues. Germline V CDR1 and CDR2: SGHTA, FQGNSA.

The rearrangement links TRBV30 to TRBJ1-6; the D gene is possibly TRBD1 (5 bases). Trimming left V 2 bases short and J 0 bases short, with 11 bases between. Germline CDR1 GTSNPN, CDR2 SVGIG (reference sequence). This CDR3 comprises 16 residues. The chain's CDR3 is CAWSSGKSSYNSPLHF. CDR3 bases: TGTGCCTGGAGTTCAGGGAAGAGCTCCTATAATTCACCCCTCCACTTT.

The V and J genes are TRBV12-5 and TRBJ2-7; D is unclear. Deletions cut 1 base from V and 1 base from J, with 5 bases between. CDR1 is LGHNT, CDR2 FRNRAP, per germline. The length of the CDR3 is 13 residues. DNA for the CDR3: TGTGCTAGTGGTTTGGGGGCTTCCTACGAGCAGTACTTC. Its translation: CASGLGASYEQYF. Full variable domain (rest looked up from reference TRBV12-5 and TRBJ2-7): DARVTQTPRHKVTEMGQEVTMRCQPILGHNTVFWYRQTMMQGLELLAYFRNRAPLDDSGMPKDRFSAEMPDATLATLKIQPSEPRDSAVYFCASGLGASYEQYFGPGTRLTVT.

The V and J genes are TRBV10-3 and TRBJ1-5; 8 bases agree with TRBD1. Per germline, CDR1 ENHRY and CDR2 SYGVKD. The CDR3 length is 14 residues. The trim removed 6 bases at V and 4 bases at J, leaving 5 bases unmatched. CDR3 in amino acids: CAISPGQANQPQHF. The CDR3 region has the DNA TGTGCCATCAGCCCGGGACAGGCTAATCAGCCCCAGCATTTT.

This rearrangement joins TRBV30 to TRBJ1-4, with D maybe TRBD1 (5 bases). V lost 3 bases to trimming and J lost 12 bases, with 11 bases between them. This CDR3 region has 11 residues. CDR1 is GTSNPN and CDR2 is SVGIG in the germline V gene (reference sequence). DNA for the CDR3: TGTGCCTGGAGAGCACAGGCGCAACTGTTTTTT. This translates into CAWRAQAQLFF. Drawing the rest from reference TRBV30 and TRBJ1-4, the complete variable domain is SQTIHQWPATLVQPVGSPLSLECTVEGTSNPNLYWYRQAAGRGLQLLFYSVGIGQISSEVPQNLSASRPQDRQFILSSKKLLLSDSGFYLCAWRAQAQLFFGSGTQLSVL.

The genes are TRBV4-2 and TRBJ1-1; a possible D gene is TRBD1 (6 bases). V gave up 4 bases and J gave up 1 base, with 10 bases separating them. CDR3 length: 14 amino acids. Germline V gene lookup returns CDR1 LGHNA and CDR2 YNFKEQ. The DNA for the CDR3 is TGTGCCAGCAGCCGGGACACACCGAACACTGAAGCTTTCTTT. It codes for CASSRDTPNTEAFF.